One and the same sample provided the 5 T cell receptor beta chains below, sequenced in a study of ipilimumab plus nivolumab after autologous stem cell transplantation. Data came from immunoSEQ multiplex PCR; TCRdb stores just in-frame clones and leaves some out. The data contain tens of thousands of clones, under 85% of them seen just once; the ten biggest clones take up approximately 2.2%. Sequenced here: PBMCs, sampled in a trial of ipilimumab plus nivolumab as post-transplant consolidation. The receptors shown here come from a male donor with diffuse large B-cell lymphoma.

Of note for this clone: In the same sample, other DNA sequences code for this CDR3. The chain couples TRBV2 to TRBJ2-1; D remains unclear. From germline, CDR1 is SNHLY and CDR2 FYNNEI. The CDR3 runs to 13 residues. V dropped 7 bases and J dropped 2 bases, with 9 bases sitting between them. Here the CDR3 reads CASKGRTYNEQFF. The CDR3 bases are TGTGCCAGCAAGGGCCGAACCTACAATGAGCAGTTCTTC.

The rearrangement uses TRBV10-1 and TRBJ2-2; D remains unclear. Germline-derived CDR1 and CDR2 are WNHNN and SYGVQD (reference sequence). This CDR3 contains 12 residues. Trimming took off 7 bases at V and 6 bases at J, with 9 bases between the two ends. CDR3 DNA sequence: TGCGCCAGCAAAGGAACGTCCGGGGAGCTGTTTTTT. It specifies CASKGTSGELFF.

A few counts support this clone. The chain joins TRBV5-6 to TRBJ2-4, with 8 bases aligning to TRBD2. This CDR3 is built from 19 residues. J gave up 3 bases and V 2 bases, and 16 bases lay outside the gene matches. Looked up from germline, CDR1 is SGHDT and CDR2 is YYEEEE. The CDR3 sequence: CASSFWYSGGPPYKNIQYF. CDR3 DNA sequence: TGTGCCAGCAGCTTTTGGTACAGCGGGGGCCCCCCTTACAAAAACATTCAGTACTTC.

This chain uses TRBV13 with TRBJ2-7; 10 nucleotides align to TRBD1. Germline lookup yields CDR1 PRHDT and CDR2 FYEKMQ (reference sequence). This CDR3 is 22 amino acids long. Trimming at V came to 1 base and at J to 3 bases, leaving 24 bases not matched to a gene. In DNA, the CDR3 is TGTGCCAGCAGCTTAGCCGGGACAGTCTCATTGTGGGGACAGGGGTATCACTACGAGCAGTACTTC. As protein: CASSLAGTVSLWGQGYHYEQYF.

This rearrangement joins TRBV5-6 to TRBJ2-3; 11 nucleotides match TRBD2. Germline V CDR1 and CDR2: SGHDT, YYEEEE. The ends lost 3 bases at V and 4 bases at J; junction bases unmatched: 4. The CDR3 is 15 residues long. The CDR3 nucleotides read TGTGCCAGCAGCTCTCTAGCGGGGGGCCCAGATACGCAGTATTTT. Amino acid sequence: CASSSLAGGPDTQYF.